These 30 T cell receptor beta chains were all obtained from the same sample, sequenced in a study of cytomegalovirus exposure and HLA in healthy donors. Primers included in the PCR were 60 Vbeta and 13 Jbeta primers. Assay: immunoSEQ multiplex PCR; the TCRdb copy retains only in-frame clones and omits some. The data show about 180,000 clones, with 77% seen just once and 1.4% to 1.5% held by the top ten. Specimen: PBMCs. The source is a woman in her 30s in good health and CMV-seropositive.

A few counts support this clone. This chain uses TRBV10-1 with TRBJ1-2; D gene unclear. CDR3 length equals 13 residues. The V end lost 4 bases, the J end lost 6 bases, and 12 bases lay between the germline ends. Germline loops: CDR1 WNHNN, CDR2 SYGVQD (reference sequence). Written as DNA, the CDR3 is TGCGCCAGCAGTGGACGGAGGCGGGATGGCTACACCTTC. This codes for CASSGRRRDGYTF.

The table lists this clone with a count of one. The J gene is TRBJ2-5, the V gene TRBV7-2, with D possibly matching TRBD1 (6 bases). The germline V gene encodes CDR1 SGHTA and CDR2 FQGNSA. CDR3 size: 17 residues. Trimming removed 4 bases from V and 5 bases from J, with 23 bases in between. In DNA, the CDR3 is TGTGCCAGCAGCTCCTCGGGCAGGGGAAAAGAAAAGGAGACCCAGTACTTC. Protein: CASSSSGRGKEKETQYF.

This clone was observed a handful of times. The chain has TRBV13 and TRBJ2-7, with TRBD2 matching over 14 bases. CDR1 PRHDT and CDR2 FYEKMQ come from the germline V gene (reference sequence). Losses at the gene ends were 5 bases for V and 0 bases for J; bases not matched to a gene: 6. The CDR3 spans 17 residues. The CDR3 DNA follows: TGTGCCAGCAGCCGCGGACTAGCGGGAGGAAGCTCCTACGAGCAGTACTTC. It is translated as CASSRGLAGGSSYEQYF.

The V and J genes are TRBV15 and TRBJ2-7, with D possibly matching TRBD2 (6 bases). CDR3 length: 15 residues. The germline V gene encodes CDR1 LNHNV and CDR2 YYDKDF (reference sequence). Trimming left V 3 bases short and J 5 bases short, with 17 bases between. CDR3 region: CATSRTTDYLHEQYF. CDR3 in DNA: TGTGCCACCAGCAGGACAACGGACTATCTCCACGAGCAGTACTTC.

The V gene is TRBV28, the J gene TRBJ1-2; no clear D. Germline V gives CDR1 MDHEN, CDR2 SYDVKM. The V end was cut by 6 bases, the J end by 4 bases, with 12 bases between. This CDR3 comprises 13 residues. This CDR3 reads CASSNSPSYGYTF. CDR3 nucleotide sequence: TGTGCCAGCAGCAACAGTCCGAGCTATGGCTACACCTTC.

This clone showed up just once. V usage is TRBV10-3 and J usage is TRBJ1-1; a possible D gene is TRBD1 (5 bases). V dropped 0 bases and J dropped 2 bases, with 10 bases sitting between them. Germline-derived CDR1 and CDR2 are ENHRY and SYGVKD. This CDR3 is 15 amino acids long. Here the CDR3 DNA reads TGTGCCATCAGTGAGTCGGGGGGGTTCAACACTGAAGCTTTCTTT. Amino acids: CAISESGGFNTEAFF.

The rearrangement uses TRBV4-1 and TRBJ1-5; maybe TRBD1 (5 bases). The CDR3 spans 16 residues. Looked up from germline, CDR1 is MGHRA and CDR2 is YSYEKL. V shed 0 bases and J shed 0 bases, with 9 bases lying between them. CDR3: CASSQDAGDSNQPQHF. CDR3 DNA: TGCGCCAGCAGCCAAGACGCGGGGGATAGCAATCAGCCCCAGCATTTT.

CDR3: CASSFLGQGLYEQYF. The CDR3 bases are TGCGCCAGCAGCTTCCTTGGACAGGGATTATACGAGCAGTACTTC. The chain carries TRBV5-1 and TRBJ2-7; TRBD1 agrees at 8 bases. Per the germline V gene, CDR1 is SGHRS and CDR2 is YFSETQ. V lost 2 bases, J lost 4 bases, and 8 bases stayed unmatched. The CDR3 extends over 15 amino acids.

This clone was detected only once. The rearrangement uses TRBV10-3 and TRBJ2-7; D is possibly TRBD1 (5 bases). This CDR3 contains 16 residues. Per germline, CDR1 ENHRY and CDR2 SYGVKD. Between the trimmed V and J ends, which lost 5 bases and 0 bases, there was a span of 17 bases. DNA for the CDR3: TGTGCCATCAGTTACGGGCCGCAGGGATCCTCCTACGAGCAGTACTTC. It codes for CAISYGPQGSSYEQYF.

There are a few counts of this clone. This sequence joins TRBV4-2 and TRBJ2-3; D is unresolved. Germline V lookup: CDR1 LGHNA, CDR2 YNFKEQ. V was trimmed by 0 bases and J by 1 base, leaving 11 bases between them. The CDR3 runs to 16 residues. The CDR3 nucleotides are TGTGCCAGCAGCCAAGATCGGAGCGAGGGCACAGATACGCAGTATTTT. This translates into CASSQDRSEGTDTQYF.

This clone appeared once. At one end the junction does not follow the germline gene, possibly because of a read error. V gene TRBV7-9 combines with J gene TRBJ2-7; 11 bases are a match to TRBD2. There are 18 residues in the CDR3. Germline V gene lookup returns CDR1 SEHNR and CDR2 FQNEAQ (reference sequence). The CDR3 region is CSSSLEKYGTSGSYEQYF. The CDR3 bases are TGTTCCAGCAGCCTCGAAAAATACGGGACTAGCGGATCCTACGAGCAGTACTTC. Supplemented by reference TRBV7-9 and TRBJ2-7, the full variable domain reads DTGVSQNPRHKITKRGQNVTFRCDPISEHNRLYWYRQTLGQGPEFLTYFQNEAQLEKSRLLSDRFSAERPKGSFSTLEIQRTEQGDSAMYLCSSSLEKYGTSGSYEQYFGPGTRLTVT.

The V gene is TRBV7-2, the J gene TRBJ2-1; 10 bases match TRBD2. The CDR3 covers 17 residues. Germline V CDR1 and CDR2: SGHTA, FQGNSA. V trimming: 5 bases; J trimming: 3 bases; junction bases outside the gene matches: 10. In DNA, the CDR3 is TGTGCCAGCAGCACGACTAGGGGACTAGCGCTCTACAATGAGCAGTTCTTC. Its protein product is CASSTTRGLALYNEQFF.

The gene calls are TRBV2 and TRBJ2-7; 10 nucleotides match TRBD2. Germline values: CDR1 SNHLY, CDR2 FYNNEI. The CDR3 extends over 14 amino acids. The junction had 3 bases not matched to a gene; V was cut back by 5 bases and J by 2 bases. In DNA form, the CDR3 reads TGTGCCAGCAGTATAGCGGGAGGAGCCTACGAGCAGTACTTC. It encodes CASSIAGGAYEQYF.

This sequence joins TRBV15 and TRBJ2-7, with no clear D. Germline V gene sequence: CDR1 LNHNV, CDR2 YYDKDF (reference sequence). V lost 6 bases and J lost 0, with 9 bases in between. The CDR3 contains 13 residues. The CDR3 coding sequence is TGTGCCACCAGTTTACGCGGCTCCTACGAGCAGTACTTC. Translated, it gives CATSLRGSYEQYF.

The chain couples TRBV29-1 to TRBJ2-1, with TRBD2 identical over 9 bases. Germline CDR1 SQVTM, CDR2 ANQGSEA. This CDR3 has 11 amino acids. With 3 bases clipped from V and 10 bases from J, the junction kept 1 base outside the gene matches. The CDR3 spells CSVDSGGEQFF. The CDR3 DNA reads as TGCAGCGTTGATAGCGGGGGCGAGCAGTTCTTC.

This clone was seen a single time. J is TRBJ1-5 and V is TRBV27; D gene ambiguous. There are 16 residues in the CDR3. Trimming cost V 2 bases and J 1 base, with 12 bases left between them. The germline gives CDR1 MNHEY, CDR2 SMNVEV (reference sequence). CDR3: CASSLGYGLSNQPQHF. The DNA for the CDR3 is TGTGCCAGCAGTTTAGGATACGGGTTGAGCAATCAGCCCCAGCATTTT.

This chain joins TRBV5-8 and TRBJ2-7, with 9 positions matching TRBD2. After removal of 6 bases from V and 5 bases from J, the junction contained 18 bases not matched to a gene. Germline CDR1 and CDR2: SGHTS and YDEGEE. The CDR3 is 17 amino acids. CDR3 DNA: TGTGCCAGCACCCCAGAAGTAGCGGGAGTTTTGCCCCACGAGCAGTACTTC. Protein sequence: CASTPEVAGVLPHEQYF.

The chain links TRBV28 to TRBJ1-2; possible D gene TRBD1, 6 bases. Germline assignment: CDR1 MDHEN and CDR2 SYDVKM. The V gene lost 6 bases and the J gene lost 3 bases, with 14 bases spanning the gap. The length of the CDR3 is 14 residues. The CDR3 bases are TGTGCCAGCAGGGGAGGGGGGGAAGACTATGGCTACACCTTC. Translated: CASRGGGEDYGYTF.

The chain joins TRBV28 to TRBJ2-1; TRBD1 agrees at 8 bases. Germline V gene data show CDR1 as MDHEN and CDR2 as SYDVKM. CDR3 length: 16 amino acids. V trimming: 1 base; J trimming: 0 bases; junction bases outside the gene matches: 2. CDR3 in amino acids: CASSLYGTGSYNEQFF. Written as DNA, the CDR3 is TGTGCCAGCAGTTTATATGGGACAGGCTCCTACAATGAGCAGTTCTTC.

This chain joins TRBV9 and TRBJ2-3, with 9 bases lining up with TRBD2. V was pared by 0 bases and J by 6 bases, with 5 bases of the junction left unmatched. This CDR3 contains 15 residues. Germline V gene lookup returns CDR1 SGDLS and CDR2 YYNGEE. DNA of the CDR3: TGTGCCAGCAGCGTAGTTGCGGGAGGGCCGGATACGCAGTATTTT. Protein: CASSVVAGGPDTQYF.

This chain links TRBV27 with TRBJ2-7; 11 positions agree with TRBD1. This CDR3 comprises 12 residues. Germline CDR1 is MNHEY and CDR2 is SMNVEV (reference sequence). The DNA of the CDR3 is TGTACATCCGGGACAGGGGGCTACGAGCAGTACTTC. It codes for CTSGTGGYEQYF.

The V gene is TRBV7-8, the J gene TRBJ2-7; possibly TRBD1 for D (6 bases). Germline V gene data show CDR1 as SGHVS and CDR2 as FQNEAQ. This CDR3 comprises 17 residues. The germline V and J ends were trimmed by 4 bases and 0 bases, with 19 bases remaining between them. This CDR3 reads CASSSRSFRDISYEQYF. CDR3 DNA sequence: TGTGCCAGCAGCTCGCGATCTTTCCGGGACATCTCCTACGAGCAGTACTTC.

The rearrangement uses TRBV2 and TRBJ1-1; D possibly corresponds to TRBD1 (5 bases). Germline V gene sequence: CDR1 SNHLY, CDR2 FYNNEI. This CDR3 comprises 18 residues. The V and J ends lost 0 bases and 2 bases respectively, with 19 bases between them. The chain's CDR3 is CASSEAPGSRGVNTEAFF. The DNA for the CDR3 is TGTGCCAGCAGTGAAGCTCCGGGATCCCGGGGGGTTAACACTGAAGCTTTCTTT.

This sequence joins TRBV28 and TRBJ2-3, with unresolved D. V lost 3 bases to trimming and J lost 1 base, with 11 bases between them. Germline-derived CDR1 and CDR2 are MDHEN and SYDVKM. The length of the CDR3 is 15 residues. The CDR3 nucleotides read TGTGCCAGCAGTTTTCGTACAGTTGGCACAGATACGCAGTATTTT. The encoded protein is CASSFRTVGTDTQYF.

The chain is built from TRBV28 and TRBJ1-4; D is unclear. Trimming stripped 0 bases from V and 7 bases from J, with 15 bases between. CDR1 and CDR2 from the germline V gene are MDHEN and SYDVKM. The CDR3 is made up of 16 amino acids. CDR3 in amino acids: CASSLWTTARGEKLFF. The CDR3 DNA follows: TGTGCCAGCAGTTTATGGACTACAGCGCGCGGTGAAAAACTGTTTTTT.

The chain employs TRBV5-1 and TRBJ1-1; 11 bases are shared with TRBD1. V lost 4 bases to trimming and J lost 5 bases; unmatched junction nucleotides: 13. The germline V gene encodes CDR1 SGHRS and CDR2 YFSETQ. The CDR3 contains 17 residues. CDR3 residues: CASSHGTGGLGSTEAFF. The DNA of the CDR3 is TGCGCCAGCAGCCACGGGACAGGGGGGCTAGGGAGTACTGAAGCTTTCTTT.

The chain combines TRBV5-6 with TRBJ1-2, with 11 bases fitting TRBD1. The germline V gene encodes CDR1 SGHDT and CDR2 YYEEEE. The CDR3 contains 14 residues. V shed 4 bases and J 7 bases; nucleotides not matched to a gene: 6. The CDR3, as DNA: TGTGCCAGCAGCAGCGGACAGGGGGCCTTTGGCTACACCTTC. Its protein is CASSSGQGAFGYTF. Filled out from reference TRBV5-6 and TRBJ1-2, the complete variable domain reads DAGVTQSPTHLIKTRGQQVTLRCSPKSGHDTVSWYQQALGQGPQFIFQYYEEEERQRGNFPDRFSGHQFPNYSSELNVNALLLGDSALYLCASSSGQGAFGYTFGSGTRLTVV.

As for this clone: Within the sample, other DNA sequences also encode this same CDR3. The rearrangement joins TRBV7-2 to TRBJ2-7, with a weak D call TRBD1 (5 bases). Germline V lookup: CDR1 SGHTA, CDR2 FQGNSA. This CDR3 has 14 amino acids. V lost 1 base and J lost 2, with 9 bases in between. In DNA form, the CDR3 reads TGTGCCAGCAGCTTAGGGGGCGGACCCTACGAGCAGTACTTC. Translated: CASSLGGGPYEQYF.

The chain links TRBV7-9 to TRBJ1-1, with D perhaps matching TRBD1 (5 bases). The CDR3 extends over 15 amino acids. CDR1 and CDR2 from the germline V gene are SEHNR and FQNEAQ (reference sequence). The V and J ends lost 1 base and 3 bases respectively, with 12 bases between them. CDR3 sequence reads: CASSLGVGGDTEAFF. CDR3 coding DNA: TGTGCCAGCAGCTTAGGGGTCGGGGGGGACACTGAAGCTTTCTTT. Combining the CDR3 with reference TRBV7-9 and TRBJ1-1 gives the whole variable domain DTGVSQNPRHKITKRGQNVTFRCDPISEHNRLYWYRQTLGQGPEFLTYFQNEAQLEKSRLLSDRFSAERPKGSFSTLEIQRTEQGDSAMYLCASSLGVGGDTEAFFGQGTRLTVV.

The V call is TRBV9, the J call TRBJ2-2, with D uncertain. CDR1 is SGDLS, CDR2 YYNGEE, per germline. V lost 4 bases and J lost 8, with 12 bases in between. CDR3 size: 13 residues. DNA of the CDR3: TGTGCCAGCAGCTACTTTACCACGGGGGAGCTGTTTTTT. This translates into CASSYFTTGELFF.